This TCR beta chain was captured by sequencing in a study of T cells in Graves' hyperthyroidism and ophthalmopathy. The length of the CDR3 is 15 residues. Per the germline V gene, CDR1 is DFQATT and CDR2 is SNEGSKA (reference sequence). Between the trimmed V and J ends, which lost 0 bases and 0 bases, there was a span of 9 bases. RNA transcripts gave rise to amplified TCR beta CDR3 regions. Using the HTBI primer set, a first-round RT-PCR was run on the TCR CDR3. TCRdb re-analysed the multiplex PCR reads in MiXCR, keeping a single row per CDR3 protein. This sample has around 660,000 distinct CDR3 sequences; over 40% occur once, and the top ten carry less than 9%. In this sample, this clonotype turned up a few times.

The TCR originated in an adult man with Graves' disease, either hyperthyroidism or ophthalmopathy (not recorded which). The chain joins TRBV20-1 to TRBJ1-3; no reliable D call. Source material: peripheral blood or thyroid tissue (not recorded which). CDR3 nucleotides: TGCAGTGCTAGAGATTCGAGGAACTCTGGAAACACCATATATTTT. Amino acids: CSARDSRNSGNTIYF.